These 18 T cell receptor beta chains share one sample of origin, sequenced in a study of tumor and adjacent non-tumor tissue in lung cancer. The template was RNA from unsorted bulk tissue. Distant lung tissue was collected more than 3 cm away from the tumor edge. TCRbeta libraries were built with three rounds of nested PCR, modified from ARM-PCR. TCRdb analysed the multiplex PCR reads with MiXCR anew, one entry per CDR3 protein. The data hold 110,000 or so distinct CDR3 sequences, with about 61% observed a single time. The sequencing sample was made of distant non-tumor lung tissue. The source of these receptors is a man aged 55 to 70 with non-small cell lung cancer.

The table lists this clonotype with a few counts. One base away lies a much larger clone, so this may be a sequencing read error. CDR3 DNA: TGTGCCGGCAGCTTACTTGGAGGAAAACTGTTTTTT. Amino acid sequence: CAGSLLGGKLFF. This rearrangement joins TRBV11-2 to TRBJ1-4; D is ambiguous. CDR1 SGHAT and CDR2 FQNNGV come from the germline V gene. The CDR3 length is 12 residues.

This clonotype was picked up many times. The CDR3 nucleotides read TGTGCCAGCAGTTACCTGGGACTAGCAACCGGGGAGCTGTTTTTT. Translated: CASSYLGLATGELFF. The chain joins TRBV6-2 or TRBV6-3 to TRBJ2-2; 9 nucleotides match TRBD2. The ends lost 2 bases at V and 5 bases at J; junction bases unmatched: 3. In germline, CDR1 is MNHEY, CDR2 SVGEGT. The CDR3 is 15 amino acids.

This clonotype was seen more than once but under ten times. This chain uses TRBV29-1 with TRBJ2-7; 15 nucleotides match TRBD2. CDR3 length: 15 amino acids. V was clipped by 3 bases and J by 12 bases; unmatched bases: 12. The germline CDR1 and CDR2 sequences are SQVTM and ANQGSEA. DNA of the CDR3: TGCAGCGTTGAGGGACTAGCGGGAGGAACCTACGAGAGGTACTTC. Amino acid sequence: CSVEGLAGGTYERYF.

V is TRBV5-1 and J is TRBJ2-2, with D unclear. Germline V gives CDR1 SGHRS, CDR2 YFSETQ. Trimming removed 7 bases at V and 10 bases at J, with 26 bases between. CDR3 length equals 16 residues. The CDR3 region is CASQSEGSRLTKELFF. CDR3 DNA: TGCGCCAGCCAGTCCGAAGGATCACGACTGACCAAGGAGCTGTTTTTT. Based on the CDR3 plus reference TRBV5-1 and TRBJ2-2, the full variable domain is KAGVTQTPRYLIKTRGQQVTLSCSPISGHRSVSWYQQTPGQGLQFLFEYFSETQRNKGNFPGRFSGRQFSNSRSEMNVSTLELGDSALYLCASQSEGSRLTKELFFGEGSRLTVL.

This clonotype appeared once. This may be a read error: a much more frequent sequence differs by one nucleotide. The chain has TRBV7-8 and TRBJ2-1, with unresolved D. CDR1 and CDR2 from the germline V gene are SGHVS and FQNEAQ. This CDR3 has 12 amino acids. Trimming shortened V by 7 bases and J by 9 bases, and 13 bases separated the two germline ends. The DNA for the CDR3 is TGTGCCAGCATCTCCCTTTTCAGTGAGCAGTTCTTC. This translates into CASISLFSEQFF. The variable domain in full, completed from reference TRBV7-8 and TRBJ2-1, reads GAGVSQSPRYKVAKRGQDVALRCDPISGHVSLFWYQQALGQGPEFLTYFQNEAQLDKSGLPSDRFFAERPEGSVSTLKIQRTQQEDSAVYLCASISLFSEQFFGPGTRLTVL.

A remark on this clonotype: One end of the junction does not line up with germline, which may come from a read error. The chain recombines TRBV29-1 with TRBJ2-1; perhaps TRBD1 as D (6 bases). Germline V gene sequence: CDR1 SQVTM, CDR2 ANQGSEA. The CDR3 contains 16 residues. CDR3 residues: CSDNEAIQGGMGEQFF. In DNA, the CDR3 is TGCAGCGATAACGAGGCCATACAGGGTGGCATGGGTGAGCAATTCTTC.

This clonotype was detected only a few times. A much larger clone lies one base from this, so it may be a read error. The rearrangement links TRBV4-2 to TRBJ2-7; 9 nucleotides line up with TRBD2. Germline CDR1 reads LGHNA; CDR2 reads YNFKEQ. The CDR3 spans 14 residues. The CDR3 is CASSQLSGRYEQHF. CDR3 DNA sequence: TGTGCCAGCAGCCAACTTAGCGGGAGATACGAGCAGCACTTC.

This clonotype was counted once. The V call is TRBV6-5, the J call TRBJ2-1; 11 bases are shared with TRBD2. Germline V gene lookup returns CDR1 MNHEY and CDR2 SVGAGI. This CDR3 region has 15 residues. V lost 6 bases, J lost 9 bases, and 10 bases stayed unmatched. The CDR3 DNA reads TGTGCCAGCAGGCTCACTAGCGGGAGTTACGGTGAGCAGTTCTTC. It yields the protein CASRLTSGSYGEQFF.

Of note for this clonotype: A junction boundary mismatches the germline segment, possibly from a read error. J is TRBJ2-1 and V is TRBV20-1; D is perhaps TRBD2 (6 bases). Germline V gene lookup returns CDR1 DFQATT and CDR2 SNEGSKA (reference sequence). This CDR3 region has 13 residues. The CDR3 here is CCARGLTYNEQFF. The DNA for the CDR3 is TGCTGTGCTCGGGGACTGACCTACAATGAGCAGTTCTTC.

This clonotype was recorded at least ten times. The rearrangement uses TRBV29-1 and TRBJ2-1; 10 bases match TRBD1. The length of the CDR3 is 12 residues. Germline-derived CDR1 and CDR2 are SQVTM and ANQGSEA. V dropped 6 bases and J dropped 9; count of bases not matched to a gene: 5. The CDR3 nucleotides read TGCAGCGTCGATAGGACAGGGGGTGAGCAGTTCTTC. This gives the protein CSVDRTGGEQFF.

This clonotype was detected many times. This chain joins TRBV6-5 and TRBJ2-1; D is unclear. V was trimmed by 6 bases and J by 0 bases, leaving 12 bases between them. The germline V gene has CDR1 MNHEY and CDR2 SVGAGI. The CDR3 loop spans 15 amino acids. CDR3 DNA sequence: TGTGCCAGCAGGATAGACCGCAGCTCCTACAATGAGCAGTTCTTC. This sequence encodes CASRIDRSSYNEQFF.

For this clonotype: Just one base apart from a much larger clone, this may be a read error. The genes are TRBV7-8 and TRBJ2-7; D gene uncertain. The germline CDR1 and CDR2 sequences are SGHVS and FQNEAQ. V was clipped by 6 bases and J by 0 bases, with 12 bases between them. The CDR3 consists of 14 residues. The CDR3 region has the DNA TGTGCCAGCAGTCCGGGCTGTAGCTCCTACGAGCAGTACTTC. Amino acids: CASSPGCSSYEQYF.

This clonotype showed up just a few times. The conserved closing phenylalanine or tryptophan is absent in this CDR3, likely reflecting a read error. This CDR3 is CSARTSAGNEQFI. CDR3 coding DNA: TGCAGTGCAAGGACTAGCGCCGGGAATGAGCAGTTCATC. The chain is built from TRBV20-1 and TRBJ2-1; 9 nucleotides line up with TRBD2. This CDR3 has 13 residues. Germline trimming cut 6 bases from V and 7 bases from J; bases unmatched to any gene: 7. CDR1 is DFQATT and CDR2 is SNEGSKA in the germline V gene (reference sequence).

On this clonotype: A read error is possible here, since a much larger clone lies one base away. The CDR3 ends on some other residue instead of the conserved phenylalanine or tryptophan, so this is likely a read error. The V gene is TRBV5-5, the J gene TRBJ1-5; D is possibly TRBD1 (5 bases). In germline, CDR1 is SGHKS, CDR2 YYEKEE (reference sequence). Trimming pared 0 bases from V and 5 bases from J, leaving 12 bases between. The CDR3 has 15 residues. This CDR3 reads CASSLVPGTDQPQHS. The CDR3 DNA sequence: TGTGCCAGCAGCTTGGTACCAGGGACGGATCAGCCCCAGCATTCT.

Concerning this clonotype: One end of the junction is discordant with germline, which a read error may explain. The chain employs TRBV6-5 and TRBJ2-6; D is perhaps TRBD1 or TRBD2 (5 bases each). The CDR3 sequence is 16 residues long. The germline gives CDR1 MNHEY, CDR2 SVGAGI. CDR3 protein: CVSRSRGISGTNVLIF. CDR3 DNA sequence: TGTGTCAGCCGATCTCGAGGAATCTCTGGGACCAACGTCCTGATTTTC.

As concerns this clonotype: This likely comes from a read error, as the CDR3 has no conserved phenylalanine or tryptophan at its end. The rearrangement links TRBV6-1 to TRBJ2-2, with D uncertain. Trimming took off 6 bases at V and 4 bases at J, with 15 bases between the two ends. The CDR3 has 15 residues. Germline V lookup: CDR1 MNHNS, CDR2 SASEGT. This CDR3 is CASRASILITGELFH. CDR3 DNA sequence: TGTGCCAGCAGGGCCTCTATTTTGATCACCGGGGAGCTGTTTCAT.

This chain connects TRBV20-1 to TRBJ2-1; TRBD2 matches 14 bases. Trimming at V came to 4 bases and at J to 7 bases, leaving 6 bases not matched to a gene. The CDR3 length is 15 residues. Germline CDR1 DFQATT, CDR2 SNEGSKA (reference sequence). The CDR3 DNA is TGCAGTGCTACCCGACTAGCGGGGGGGCGAAATGAGCAGTTCTTC. Amino acids: CSATRLAGGRNEQFF.

Regarding this clonotype: The junction and the germline gene differ at one end; a read error may be behind it. The chain has TRBV11-2 and TRBJ2-2; TRBD1 might be the D (6 bases). The CDR3 has 15 residues. The germline V gene has CDR1 SGHAT and CDR2 FQNNGV. In nucleotides, the CDR3 is TGTGCCAGCAGCTTAGTTGCCAGGGACACTGGGGAGCTGTTTTTT. As protein: CASSLVARDTGELFF.